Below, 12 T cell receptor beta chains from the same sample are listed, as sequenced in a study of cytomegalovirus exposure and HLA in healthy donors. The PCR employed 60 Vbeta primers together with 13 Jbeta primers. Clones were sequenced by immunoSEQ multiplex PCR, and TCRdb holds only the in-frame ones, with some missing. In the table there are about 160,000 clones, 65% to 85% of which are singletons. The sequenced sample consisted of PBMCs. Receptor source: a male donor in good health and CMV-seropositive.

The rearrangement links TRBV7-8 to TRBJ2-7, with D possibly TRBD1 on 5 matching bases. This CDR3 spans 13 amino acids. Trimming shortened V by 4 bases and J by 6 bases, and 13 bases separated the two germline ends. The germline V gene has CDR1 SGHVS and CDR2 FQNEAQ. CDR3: CASSSNQQVEQYF. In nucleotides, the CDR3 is TGTGCCAGCAGCTCAAACCAACAGGTCGAGCAGTACTTC.

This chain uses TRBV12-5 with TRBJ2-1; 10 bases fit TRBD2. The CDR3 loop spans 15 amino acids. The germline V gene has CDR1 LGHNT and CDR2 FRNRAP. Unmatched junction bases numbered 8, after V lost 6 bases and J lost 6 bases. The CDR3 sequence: CASGQGTSDRNEQFF. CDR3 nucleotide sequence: TGTGCTAGTGGCCAAGGGACTAGCGATCGCAATGAGCAGTTCTTC.

CDR3 region: CASSPGTATFYEQYF. The DNA for the CDR3 is TGTGCCAGCTCTCCCGGGACAGCCACCTTCTACGAGCAGTACTTC. The rearrangement links TRBV18 to TRBJ2-7; TRBD1 aligns across 7 bases. This CDR3 has 15 amino acids. V was clipped by 6 bases and J by 3 bases; unmatched bases: 11. Germline V gene lookup returns CDR1 KGHSH and CDR2 LQKENI.

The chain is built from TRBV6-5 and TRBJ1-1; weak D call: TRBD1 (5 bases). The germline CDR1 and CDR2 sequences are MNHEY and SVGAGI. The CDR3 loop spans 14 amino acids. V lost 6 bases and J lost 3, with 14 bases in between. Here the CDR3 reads CASSPPQGHTEAFF. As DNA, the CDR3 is TGTGCCAGCAGCCCCCCGCAGGGCCACACTGAAGCTTTCTTT.

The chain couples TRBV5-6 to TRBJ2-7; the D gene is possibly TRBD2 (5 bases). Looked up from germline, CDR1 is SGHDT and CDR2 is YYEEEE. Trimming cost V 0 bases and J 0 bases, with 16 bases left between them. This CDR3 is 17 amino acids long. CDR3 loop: CASSLGELRLSSYEQYF. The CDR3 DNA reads TGTGCCAGCAGCTTGGGGGAGTTGCGGCTGAGCTCCTACGAGCAGTACTTC.

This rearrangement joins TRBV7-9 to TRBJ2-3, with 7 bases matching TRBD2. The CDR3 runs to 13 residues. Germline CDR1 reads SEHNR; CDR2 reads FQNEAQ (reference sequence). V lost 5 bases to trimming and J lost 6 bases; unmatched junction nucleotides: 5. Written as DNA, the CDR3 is TGTGCCAGCAGCCCCTGGGGAGGGGATACGCAGTATTTT. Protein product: CASSPWGGDTQYF.

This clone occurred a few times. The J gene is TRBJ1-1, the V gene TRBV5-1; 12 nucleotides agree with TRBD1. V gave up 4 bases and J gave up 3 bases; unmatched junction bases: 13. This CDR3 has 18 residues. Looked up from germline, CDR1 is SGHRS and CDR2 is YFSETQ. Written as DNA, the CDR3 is TGCGCCAGCAGCCCCCGGGACAGGGGGCTAGCAGGGTACACTGAAGCTTTCTTT. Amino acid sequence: CASSPRDRGLAGYTEAFF. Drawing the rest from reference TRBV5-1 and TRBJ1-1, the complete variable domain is KAGVTQTPRYLIKTRGQQVTLSCSPISGHRSVSWYQQTPGQGLQFLFEYFSETQRNKGNFPGRFSGRQFSNSRSEMNVSTLELGDSALYLCASSPRDRGLAGYTEAFFGQGTRLTVV.

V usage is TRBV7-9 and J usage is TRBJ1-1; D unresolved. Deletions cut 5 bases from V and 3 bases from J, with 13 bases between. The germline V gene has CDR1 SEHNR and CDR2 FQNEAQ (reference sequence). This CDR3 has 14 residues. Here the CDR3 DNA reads TGTGCCAGCAGCCTTGGATCACGGGACACTGAAGCTTTCTTT. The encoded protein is CASSLGSRDTEAFF.

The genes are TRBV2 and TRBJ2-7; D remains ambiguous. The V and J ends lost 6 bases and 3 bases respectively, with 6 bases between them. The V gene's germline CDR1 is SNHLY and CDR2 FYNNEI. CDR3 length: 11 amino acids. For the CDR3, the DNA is TGTGCCAGCAGGGTCGGCTACGAGCAGTACTTC. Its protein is CASRVGYEQYF. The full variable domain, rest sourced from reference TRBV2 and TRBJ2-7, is EPEVTQTPSHQVTQMGQEVILRCVPISNHLYFYWYRQILGQKVEFLVSFYNNEISEKSEIFDDQFSVERPDGSNFTLKIRSTKLEDSAMYFCASRVGYEQYFGPGTRLTVT.

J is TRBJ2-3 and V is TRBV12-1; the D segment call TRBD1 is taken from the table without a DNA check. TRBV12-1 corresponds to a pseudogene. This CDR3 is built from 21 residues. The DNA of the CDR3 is TGTGCCAGCAGCTTCACCCCGGGACACGGACCGACCCTTATACACACAGATACGCAGTATTTT. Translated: CASSFTPGHGPTLIHTDTQYF.

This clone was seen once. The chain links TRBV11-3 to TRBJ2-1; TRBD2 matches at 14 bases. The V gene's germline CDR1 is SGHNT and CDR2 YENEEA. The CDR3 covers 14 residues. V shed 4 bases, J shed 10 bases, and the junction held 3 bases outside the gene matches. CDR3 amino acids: CASSWGLAGEEQFF. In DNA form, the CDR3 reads TGTGCCAGCAGCTGGGGACTAGCGGGAGAGGAGCAGTTCTTC.

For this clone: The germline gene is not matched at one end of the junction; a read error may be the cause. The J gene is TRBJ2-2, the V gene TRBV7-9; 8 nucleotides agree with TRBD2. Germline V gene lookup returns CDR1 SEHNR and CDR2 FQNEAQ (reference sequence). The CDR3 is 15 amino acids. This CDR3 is CSSSPRAGVGGELFF. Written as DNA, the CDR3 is TGTTCCAGCAGCCCAAGAGCGGGAGTGGGCGGGGAGCTGTTTTTT.